These 7 T cell receptor beta chains were sequenced from one sample in a study of T-cell memory formation after mild COVID-19. TCRdb reprocessed the 5' RACE reads with MiXCR, giving one entry per CDR3 protein. This repertoire shows about 190,000 distinct CDR3 sequences, over 9.5% found once; its top ten account for roughly 3.2%. The sample consisted of PBMCs or a T cell subset sorted from them (not recorded which). The origin of the receptors is a man in his late teens or twenties who had mild COVID-19 (a few samples of this study predate the infection). Cell type and time point are not known.

V gene TRBV7-9 combines with J gene TRBJ2-7; D may be TRBD1 (5 bases). V was pared by 2 bases and J by 6 bases, with 11 bases between. The CDR3 extends over 13 amino acids. Germline V gene data show CDR1 as SEHNR and CDR2 as FQNEAQ (reference sequence). CDR3 bases: TGTGCCAGCAGCTTAAAAGGGGCTGGCGAGCAGTACGTC. Protein: CASSLKGAGEQYV.

This clonotype was seen more than once but under ten times. This chain joins TRBV2 and TRBJ2-7; D is unclear. This CDR3 has 11 amino acids. Trimming pared 4 bases from V and 6 bases from J, leaving 7 bases between. Germline CDR1 SNHLY, CDR2 FYNNEI. The CDR3 DNA reads TGTGCCAGCAGTGCCCAAGGCGAGCAGTACTTC. This codes for CASSAQGEQYF.

CDR3 sequence reads: CAISEGLAYTSTDTQYF. As DNA, the CDR3 is TGTGCCATCAGCGAGGGACTAGCGTATACGAGCACAGATACGCAGTATTTT. V is TRBV10-3 and J is TRBJ2-3, with 10 bases fitting TRBD2. CDR3 length: 17 amino acids. V gave up 6 bases and J gave up 0 bases; unmatched junction bases: 9. Germline CDR1 and CDR2: ENHRY and SYGVKD.

The rearrangement uses TRBV18 and TRBJ2-1; D remains ambiguous. In germline, CDR1 is KGHSH, CDR2 LQKENI. The V end was cut by 2 bases, the J end by 3 bases, with 8 bases between. This CDR3 contains 14 residues. DNA for the CDR3: TGTGCCAGCTCACCAGAGTCGCACTACAATGAGCAGTTCTTC. Residues: CASSPESHYNEQFF.

The rearrangement joins TRBV7-6 to TRBJ1-2; perhaps TRBD1 as D (5 bases). Trimming removed 1 base from V and 8 bases from J, with 11 bases in between. CDR1 is SGHVS and CDR2 is FNYEAQ in the germline V gene. The CDR3 extends over 13 amino acids. CDR3 amino acids: CASSLDQGGGYTF. The CDR3 bases are TGTGCCAGCAGCTTAGATCAGGGAGGCGGCTACACCTTC.

This clonotype was recorded a few times. The V and J genes are TRBV4-1 and TRBJ1-5; D possibly corresponds to TRBD1 (5 bases). The CDR3 loop spans 14 amino acids. Deletions cut 1 base from V and 9 bases from J, with 13 bases between. Germline V CDR1 and CDR2: MGHRA, YSYEKL. The CDR3 here is CASSQVDRDSPQHF. The CDR3 nucleotides are TGCGCCAGCAGCCAAGTTGACCGGGACTCGCCCCAGCATTTT.

The rearrangement uses TRBV12-3 or TRBV12-4 and TRBJ1-2, with D hard to call. The V and J ends lost 4 bases and 5 bases respectively, with 8 bases between them. The CDR3 totals 12 residues. CDR3 DNA sequence: TGTGCCAGCAGTTGGTCGGGGTATGGCTACACCTTC. As protein: CASSWSGYGYTF.